Shown below are 32 T cell receptor beta chains from a single sample sequenced in a study of metastatic and nonmetastatic thyroid tumors. No patient had received any treatment before thyroid surgery. TCRdb re-clonotyped the PCR reads via MiXCR. The repertoire holds some 86,000 clones, with 12% as singletons. The sequenced material came from tumor tissue. The receptor set was obtained from a female donor with papillary thyroid cancer or a benign thyroid nodule (not recorded which). Some clones in this sample may be carry-over from other donors' samples.

This clone was counted at least ten times. The chain employs TRBV11-1 and TRBJ2-3; 10 nucleotides line up with TRBD2. The CDR3 runs 17 residues. J lost 1 base, V lost 4 bases, and 8 bases had no gene match. Germline V gene sequence: CDR1 SGHAT, CDR2 FQDESV (reference sequence). The CDR3 DNA reads as TGTGCCAGCAGCTGGATAGCGGGAGGATCTGGCACAGATACGCAGTATTTT. It is translated as CASSWIAGGSGTDTQYF. Complete variable domain (other parts from reference TRBV11-1 and TRBJ2-3): EAEVAQSPRYKITEKSQAVAFWCDPISGHATLYWYRQILGQGPELLVQFQDESVVDDSQLPKDRFSAERLKGVDSTLKIQPAELGDSAMYLCASSWIAGGSGTDTQYFGPGTRLTVL.

This clone was seen many times. This sequence joins TRBV7-9 and TRBJ2-7; D possibly corresponds to TRBD2 (6 bases). There are 14 residues in the CDR3. Trimming cost V 5 bases and J 3 bases, with 14 bases left between them. Germline V gene sequence: CDR1 SEHNR, CDR2 FQNEAQ (reference sequence). The CDR3 DNA sequence: TGTGCCAGCAGCCCCTACGCGGGAAACTACGAGCAGTACTTC. Translating gives CASSPYAGNYEQYF.

This clone was found many times. V usage is TRBV12-3 or TRBV12-4 and J usage is TRBJ2-1; 7 bases match TRBD1. V was pared by 2 bases and J by 4 bases, with 5 bases of the junction left unmatched. There are 15 residues in the CDR3. The CDR3 DNA reads as TGTGCCAGCAGTTTAAGTGACAGGGAGTACAATGAGCAGTTCTTC. It translates to CASSLSDREYNEQFF.

This clone was recorded at least ten times. The V gene is TRBV9, the J gene TRBJ2-3; no firm D call. CDR1 and CDR2 (germline): SGDLS, YYNGEE. The ends were cut back, 4 bases at V and 0 bases at J, with 15 bases in the middle. The CDR3 runs 16 residues. This CDR3 is CASSHSQPFSTDTQYF. As DNA, the CDR3 is TGTGCCAGCAGCCACTCCCAGCCTTTCAGCACAGATACGCAGTATTTT.

This clone was detected only once. This chain links TRBV20-1 with TRBJ2-7, with 8 bases that match TRBD1. The CDR3 extends over 14 amino acids. CDR1 and CDR2 from the germline V gene are DFQATT and SNEGSKA (reference sequence). V dropped 4 bases and J dropped 7; count of bases not matched to a gene: 12. The CDR3 loop reads CSANWLQGEDEQYF. Written as DNA, the CDR3 is TGCAGTGCTAATTGGTTACAGGGGGAGGATGAGCAGTACTTC.

Worth noting for this clone: This may be a read error, as it is one base from a much larger clone. Other nucleotide sequences in the sample specify the same CDR3. The chain combines TRBV7-9 with TRBJ2-5, with 11 bases that match TRBD1. CDR3 length: 16 residues. The germline V gene encodes CDR1 SEHNR and CDR2 FQNEAQ (reference sequence). V dropped 3 bases and J dropped 5; count of bases not matched to a gene: 8. The CDR3 DNA reads TGTGCCAGCAGCTTTCGTGGACAGGGGGCTACGGAGACCCAGTACTTC. This sequence encodes CASSFRGQGATETQYF.

Ten or more counts support this clone. This sequence joins TRBV20-1 and TRBJ1-1; D gene unclear. This CDR3 is built from 13 residues. Germline lookup yields CDR1 DFQATT and CDR2 SNEGSKA (reference sequence). Trimming took 1 base from V and 4 from J, leaving 10 bases between them. This chain's CDR3 is CSARGLAGTEAFF. The CDR3 nucleotides read TGCAGTGCTAGAGGACTGGCGGGCACTGAAGCTTTCTTT.

In this sample, this clone turned up many times. This may come from a read error, since a much larger clone is one base off. The V and J genes are TRBV6-5 and TRBJ1-1, with D perhaps TRBD1 (5 bases). The V gene's germline CDR1 is MNHEY and CDR2 SVGAGI. The CDR3 length is 12 residues. CDR3 sequence (DNA): TGTGCCAACAGTTCCAGGGTGAGTGAAGCTTTCTTT. Translation: CANSSRVSEAFF.

This clone has a count of ten or more. J is TRBJ1-5 and V is TRBV10-2; a possible D gene is TRBD1 (6 bases). CDR1 is WSHSY and CDR2 is SAAADI in the germline V gene. CDR3 length: 16 residues. Deletions cut 3 bases from V and 0 bases from J, with 12 bases between. CDR3 DNA: TGCGCCAGCAGTGAAACAGGGCGGGCTAGCAATCAGCCCCAGCATTTT. Translated, it gives CASSETGRASNQPQHF.

This clone was seen ten or more times. J is TRBJ1-2 and V is TRBV10-3; D might be TRBD1 (5 bases). Trimming shortened V by 7 bases and J by 4 bases, and 16 bases separated the two germline ends. Germline CDR1 reads ENHRY; CDR2 reads SYGVKD. The CDR3 sequence is 14 residues long. DNA for the CDR3: TGTGCCATCACCCCCGAGAGGGACGCCTATGGCTACACCTTC. It codes for CAITPERDAYGYTF.

This clone has at least ten counts. The chain couples TRBV20-1 to TRBJ2-5; 14 bases fit TRBD2. Germline V gene lookup returns CDR1 DFQATT and CDR2 SNEGSKA (reference sequence). V shed 6 bases and J 5 bases; nucleotides not matched to a gene: 5. The CDR3 loop spans 14 amino acids. DNA of the CDR3: TGCAGTGCATCGGGACTAGCGGGAGTGGAGACCCAGTACTTC. Its translation: CSASGLAGVETQYF.

V is TRBV7-9 and J is TRBJ1-4, with D unresolved. Germline loops: CDR1 SEHNR, CDR2 FQNEAQ (reference sequence). This CDR3 spans 14 amino acids. V lost 3 bases and J lost 4, with 9 bases in between. CDR3 coding DNA: TGTGCCAGCAGCTTTAGTGGGATTAATGAAAAACTGTTTTTT. The encoded protein is CASSFSGINEKLFF.

The chain recombines TRBV29-1 with TRBJ1-1; D is possibly TRBD1 (5 bases). The CDR3 spans 14 residues. V was clipped by 3 bases and J by 0 bases, with 11 bases between them. Germline CDR1 reads SQVTM; CDR2 reads ANQGSEA. The CDR3 sequence is CSVDRENMNTEAFF. CDR3 sequence (DNA): TGCAGCGTTGACAGGGAAAATATGAACACTGAAGCTTTCTTT.

This clone was seen at least ten times. The rearrangement uses TRBV4-2 and TRBJ1-5; D possibly corresponds to TRBD1 (6 bases). Per the germline V gene, CDR1 is LGHNA and CDR2 is YNFKEQ. With 1 base removed from V and 1 base from J, the gap between germline ends came to 11 bases. The CDR3 is made up of 16 amino acids. CDR3: CASSQVKGESNQPQHF. The CDR3 DNA is TGTGCCAGCAGCCAAGTGAAGGGGGAGAGCAATCAGCCCCAGCATTTT.

This clone was picked up many times. The chain links TRBV5-1 to TRBJ2-7; 7 bases agree with TRBD2. The germline V gene encodes CDR1 SGHRS and CDR2 YFSETQ. Unmatched junction bases numbered 3, after V lost 0 bases and J lost 3 bases. This CDR3 has 14 amino acids. The CDR3 loop is CASSLDPSGYEQYF. CDR3 DNA: TGCGCCAGCAGCTTGGATCCTAGCGGCTACGAGCAGTACTTC.

This clone was detected many times. CDR3 loop: CASSDRQGGTGFSEQYF. The CDR3 bases are TGCGCCAGCAGTGACCGCCAAGGGGGGACAGGGTTCTCCGAGCAGTACTTC. This rearrangement joins TRBV10-2 to TRBJ2-7; 9 bases map to TRBD1. The CDR3 loop spans 17 amino acids. Germline trimming cut 3 bases from V and 6 bases from J; bases unmatched to any gene: 15. Germline loops: CDR1 WSHSY, CDR2 SAAADI.

This clone occurred a few times. The chain employs TRBV28 and TRBJ2-7, with D possibly TRBD2 on 5 matching bases. V was trimmed by 11 bases and J by 2 bases, leaving 31 bases between them. Germline V lookup: CDR1 MDHEN, CDR2 SYDVKM. The CDR3 has 18 amino acids. CDR3 sequence: CAGLPGPEGVYSPYEQYF. The DNA for the CDR3 is TGTGCCGGGCTGCCAGGTCCAGAGGGAGTATATTCACCCTACGAGCAGTACTTC. Full variable domain (outside the CDR3, taken from reference TRBV28 and TRBJ2-7): DVKVTQSSRYLVKRTGEKVFLECVQDMDHENMFWYRQDPGLGLRLIYFSYDVKMKEKGDIPEGYSVSREKKERFSLILESASTNQTSMYLCAGLPGPEGVYSPYEQYFGPGTRLTVT.

There are many counts of this clone. The chain links TRBV6-1 to TRBJ1-1; 8 nucleotides agree with TRBD1. This CDR3 is built from 14 residues. Losses at the gene ends were 6 bases for V and 3 bases for J; bases not matched to a gene: 6. CDR1 MNHNS and CDR2 SASEGT come from the germline V gene. The CDR3 sequence is CASRLPGGDTEAFF. The CDR3 nucleotides are TGTGCCAGCAGATTACCAGGGGGCGACACTGAAGCTTTCTTT.

This clone was picked up many times. The genes are TRBV14 and TRBJ1-3; tentative D call: TRBD1 (5 bases). Germline loops: CDR1 SGHDN, CDR2 FVKESK. V gave up 6 bases and J gave up 3 bases, with 9 bases separating them. The CDR3 totals 13 residues. The CDR3 here is CASSRGYGNTIYF. Written as DNA, the CDR3 is TGTGCCAGCAGTCGGGGGTATGGAAACACCATATATTTT.

As to this clone: Likely a read error: the CDR3 ends without its conserved phenylalanine or tryptophan. It is unclear where the CDR3 begins or ends on the DNA, so no DNA is shown, and the CDR3 is as TCRdb lists it. This chain uses TRBV7-9 with TRBJ1-5; whether TRBD1, the table's D call, matches the DNA was not checked. The CDR3 totals 15 residues, both ends included. From germline, CDR1 is SEHNR and CDR2 FQNEAQ (reference sequence). CDR3 residues: CASSGSGTGGQPHHL.

This clone has ten or more counts. The chain joins TRBV20-1 to TRBJ1-4; D not resolved. V lost 3 bases to trimming and J lost 0 bases, with 11 bases between them. CDR3 size: 15 residues. Germline lookup yields CDR1 DFQATT and CDR2 SNEGSKA (reference sequence). CDR3 DNA: TGCAGTGCTAGCAAGGACCGATCAACTAATGAAAAACTGTTTTTT. It encodes CSASKDRSTNEKLFF.

This clone was recorded at least ten times. CDR3 bases: TGCGCCAGCGCAAATTTAGCGGGAGGGGAGACCCAGTACTTC. Its protein product is CASANLAGGETQYF. The V call is TRBV5-1, the J call TRBJ2-5; 11 nucleotides agree with TRBD2. The CDR3 is 14 amino acids. V lost 7 bases and J lost 5; bases outside the gene matches: 7. Germline CDR1 SGHRS, CDR2 YFSETQ.

V and J are TRBV18 and TRBJ2-7; TRBD2 agrees at 8 bases. After removal of 0 bases from V and 7 bases from J, the junction contained 5 bases not matched to a gene. Per the germline V gene, CDR1 is KGHSH and CDR2 is LQKENI. CDR3 length equals 14 residues. For the CDR3, the DNA is TGTGCCAGCTCACCACCTACGGGAGGGGGTGAGCAGTACTTC. It encodes CASSPPTGGGEQYF.

This clone was counted at least ten times. The chain has TRBV12-3 or TRBV12-4 and TRBJ1-2; D possibly corresponds to TRBD1 (6 bases). V lost 6 bases, J lost 1 base, and 12 bases lay in between. The CDR3 runs to 14 residues. CDR3 region: CASSPWGRNYGYTF. DNA for the CDR3: TGTGCCAGCAGCCCATGGGGGCGTAACTATGGCTACACCTTC.

This sequence joins TRBV28 and TRBJ1-5; 7 bases agree with TRBD1. Germline V gene data show CDR1 as MDHEN and CDR2 as SYDVKM. With 10 bases clipped from V and 8 bases from J, the junction kept 17 bases outside the gene matches. The CDR3 has 15 residues. CDR3 amino acids: CAIQTRQGLTEPQHF. In nucleotides, the CDR3 is TGTGCCATCCAGACCCGACAGGGATTGACCGAGCCCCAGCATTTT.

This chain connects TRBV19 to TRBJ2-1; tentatively, D is TRBD1 or TRBD2 (6 bases each). Germline V CDR1 and CDR2: LNHDA, SQIVND (reference sequence). V gave up 1 base and J gave up 5 bases, with 9 bases separating them. The CDR3 has 14 amino acids. For the CDR3, the DNA is TGTGCCAGTAGTATAGTGGGGGGCAACAATGAGCAGTTCTTC. It yields the protein CASSIVGGNNEQFF. Supplemented by reference TRBV19 and TRBJ2-1, the full variable domain reads DGGITQSPKYLFRKEGQNVTLSCEQNLNHDAMYWYRQDPGQGLRLIYYSQIVNDFQKGDIAEGYSVSREKKESFPLTVTSAQKNPTAFYLCASSIVGGNNEQFFGPGTRLTVL.

In regard to this clone: A much larger clone is a single base away; this may be a read error. At the DNA level, this CDR3 is encoded by other sequences in the same sample as well. The chain uses TRBV14 and TRBJ2-2; possible D gene TRBD1, 6 bases. The CDR3 extends over 14 amino acids. Trimming took 6 bases from V and 4 from J, leaving 12 bases between them. Per germline, CDR1 SGHDN and CDR2 FVKESK. The DNA of the CDR3 is TGTGCCAGCAGGCGTACAGGGTTCACCGGGGAGCTGTTTTTT. It yields the protein CASRRTGFTGELFF.

This clone was picked up many times. The J gene is TRBJ1-5, the V gene TRBV19; D ambiguous. The CDR3 is 13 residues long. Germline CDR1 reads LNHDA; CDR2 reads SQIVND (reference sequence). The ends were cut back, 6 bases at V and 2 bases at J, with 8 bases in the middle. CDR3 sequence (DNA): TGTGCCAGTAGCCCCCAGGGCAATCAGCCCCAGCATTTT. Protein product: CASSPQGNQPQHF.

This clone showed up many times. The V call is TRBV7-2, the J call TRBJ2-3; 9 nucleotides align to TRBD1. The CDR3 extends over 14 amino acids. Germline values: CDR1 SGHTA, CDR2 FQGNSA. The ends lost 5 bases at V and 4 bases at J; junction bases unmatched: 4. CDR3: CASSTTGGADTQYF. CDR3 nucleotides: TGTGCCAGCAGCACGACAGGGGGAGCAGATACGCAGTATTTT.

This clone was counted only a few times. At one end, the junction sequence differs from germline, possibly due to a read error. V gene TRBV2 combines with J gene TRBJ2-7; 7 bases are a match to TRBD1. CDR1 is SNHLY and CDR2 is FYNNEI in the germline V gene. The length of the CDR3 is 15 residues. This CDR3 reads CVSKPRRGSSYEQYF. Here the CDR3 DNA reads TGTGTCAGCAAGCCTCGCAGGGGGAGCTCCTACGAGCAGTACTTC.

This clone was counted many times. The chain employs TRBV19 and TRBJ2-7; D is ambiguous. This CDR3 spans 14 amino acids. The V end lost 3 bases, the J end lost 6 bases, and 15 bases lay between the germline ends. The germline gives CDR1 LNHDA, CDR2 SQIVND (reference sequence). CDR3 bases: TGTGCCAGTAGTATTCAGAGCCCCCGCGCCGAGCAGTACTTC. This sequence encodes CASSIQSPRAEQYF.

This clone was recorded at least ten times. Other DNA sequences within the sample encode an identical CDR3. This chain joins TRBV2 and TRBJ2-5; D gene ambiguous. This CDR3 has 13 residues. V was cut by 3 bases and J by 1 base, with 6 bases left in between. Germline CDR1 is SNHLY and CDR2 is FYNNEI. The CDR3 DNA reads as TGTGCCAGCAGTGAGGACGGCCAAGAGACCCAGTACTTC. Protein sequence: CASSEDGQETQYF.